The sequence of this TCR beta chain was determined in a study of post-analysis software for immune sequencing data. Overall study context: Relapsing-remitting, secondary progressive and progressive-relapsing multiple sclerosis courses were included. General observations from the study: Patients used a handful of TRBV segments, including TRBV5-6, TRBV5-1 and TRBV20-1, more often than controls.

The library was made from cDNA and included unique molecular identifiers. The T cell input of about 0.85 to 10 million gave approximately 500,000 cDNA molecules. TCRdb itself ran the PCR reads through MiXCR, one entry per CDR3 protein. The sample contains roughly 800,000 distinct CDR3 sequences, 53% of which appear only once. To note about this clonotype: The antigen remains undetermined.

J was trimmed by 4 bases and V by 1 base; bases with no gene match: 10. CDR3 length: 18 amino acids. CDR1 SQVTM and CDR2 ANQGSEA come from the germline V gene. The V gene is TRBV29-1, the J gene TRBJ2-1, with 13 nucleotides matching TRBD2. The receptor comes from a girl between 5 and 17 years old with multiple sclerosis. The specimen sequenced was blood. This chain's CDR3 is CSVEALRTSGGPYNEQFF. The CDR3, as DNA: TGCAGCGTTGAAGCGCTGCGGACTAGCGGGGGCCCTTACAATGAGCAGTTCTTC.